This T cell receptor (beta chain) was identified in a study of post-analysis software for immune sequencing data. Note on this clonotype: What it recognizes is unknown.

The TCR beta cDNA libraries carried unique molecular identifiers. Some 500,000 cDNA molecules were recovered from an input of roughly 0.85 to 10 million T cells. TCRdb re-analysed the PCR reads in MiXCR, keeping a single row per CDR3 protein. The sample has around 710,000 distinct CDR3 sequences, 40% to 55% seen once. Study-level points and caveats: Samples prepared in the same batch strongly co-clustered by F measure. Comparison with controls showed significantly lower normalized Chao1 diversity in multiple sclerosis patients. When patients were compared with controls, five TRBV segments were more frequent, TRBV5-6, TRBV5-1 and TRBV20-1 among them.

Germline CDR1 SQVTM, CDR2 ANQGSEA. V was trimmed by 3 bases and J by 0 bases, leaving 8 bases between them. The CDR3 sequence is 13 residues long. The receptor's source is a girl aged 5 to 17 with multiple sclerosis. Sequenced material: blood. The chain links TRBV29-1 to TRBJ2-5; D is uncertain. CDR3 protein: CSVDRRDQETQYF. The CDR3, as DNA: TGCAGCGTTGATCGCCGGGACCAAGAGACCCAGTACTTC.